This TCR beta chain derives from a study of technical replicates of blood from several donors. Clones were sequenced by immunoSEQ multiplex PCR, and TCRdb holds only the in-frame ones, with some missing. The data contain more than 45,000 clones, around 92% of them singletons. CDR1 is MNHNY, CDR2 SVGAGI, per germline (reference sequence). V was clipped by 3 bases and J by 9 bases; unmatched bases: 9. This CDR3 region has 14 residues. The source is a human donor in good health. Some clones in this sample may be carry-over from other donors' samples. Sequencing was done on a sample of PBMCs. The chain employs TRBV6-6 and TRBJ2-3; the match to TRBD2 covers 7 bases. CDR3 protein: CASSYERGVATQYF. CDR3 coding DNA: TGTGCCAGCAGTTATGAACGGGGGGTGGCAACGCAGTATTTT.